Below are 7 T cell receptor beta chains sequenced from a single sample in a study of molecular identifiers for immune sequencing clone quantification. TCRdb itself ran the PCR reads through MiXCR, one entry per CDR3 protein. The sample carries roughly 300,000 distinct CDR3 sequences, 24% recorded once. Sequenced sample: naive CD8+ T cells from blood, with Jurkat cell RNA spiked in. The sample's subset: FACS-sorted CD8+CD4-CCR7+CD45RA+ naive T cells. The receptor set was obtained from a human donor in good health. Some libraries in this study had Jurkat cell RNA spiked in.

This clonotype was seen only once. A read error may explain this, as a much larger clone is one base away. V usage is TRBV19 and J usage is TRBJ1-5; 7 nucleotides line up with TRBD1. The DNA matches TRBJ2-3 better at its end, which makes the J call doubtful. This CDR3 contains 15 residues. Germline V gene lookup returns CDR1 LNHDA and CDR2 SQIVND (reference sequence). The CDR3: CASSPGDSSNQPQYF. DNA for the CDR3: TGTGCCAGTAGTCCTGGGGACAGCAGCAATCAGCCCCAGTATTTT.

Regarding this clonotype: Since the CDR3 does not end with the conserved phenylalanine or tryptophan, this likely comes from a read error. CDR3 coding DNA: TGTGCCAGCAGTACCACCCCCGGGGGGTCCTCAGATACGCAGTATCTT. This gives the protein CASSTTPGGSSDTQYL. This chain joins TRBV27 and TRBJ2-3; TRBD2 matches at 7 bases. J gave up 4 bases and V 5 bases, and 12 bases lay outside the gene matches. The CDR3 is 16 amino acids. The germline gives CDR1 MNHEY, CDR2 SMNVEV (reference sequence).

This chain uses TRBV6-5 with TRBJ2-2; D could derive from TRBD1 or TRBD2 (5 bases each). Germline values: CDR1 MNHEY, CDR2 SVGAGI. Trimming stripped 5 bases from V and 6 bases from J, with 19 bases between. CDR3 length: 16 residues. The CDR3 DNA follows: TGTGCCAGCAGTGGTGTGGGGGTTTCGTTTCCCGGGGAGCTGTTTTTT. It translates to CASSGVGVSFPGELFF.

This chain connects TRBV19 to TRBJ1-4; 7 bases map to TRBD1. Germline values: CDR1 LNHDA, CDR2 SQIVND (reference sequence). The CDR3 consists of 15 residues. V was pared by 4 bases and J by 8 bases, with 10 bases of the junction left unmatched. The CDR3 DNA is TGTGCCAGTAGTACCAGTACAGGGGTCGGGGAAAAACTGTTTTTT. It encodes CASSTSTGVGEKLFF. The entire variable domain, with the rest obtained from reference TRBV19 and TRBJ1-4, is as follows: DGGITQSPKYLFRKEGQNVTLSCEQNLNHDAMYWYRQDPGQGLRLIYYSQIVNDFQKGDIAEGYSVSREKKESFPLTVTSAQKNPTAFYLCASSTSTGVGEKLFFGSGTQLSVL.

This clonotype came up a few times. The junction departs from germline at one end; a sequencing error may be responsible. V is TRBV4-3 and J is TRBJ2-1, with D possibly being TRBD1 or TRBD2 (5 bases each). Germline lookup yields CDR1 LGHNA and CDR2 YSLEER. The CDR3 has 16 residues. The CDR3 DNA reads TGCGCCGGCAGCCAAGAAGAGGGGTATTCCTACAATGAGCAGTTCTTC. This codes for CAGSQEEGYSYNEQFF.

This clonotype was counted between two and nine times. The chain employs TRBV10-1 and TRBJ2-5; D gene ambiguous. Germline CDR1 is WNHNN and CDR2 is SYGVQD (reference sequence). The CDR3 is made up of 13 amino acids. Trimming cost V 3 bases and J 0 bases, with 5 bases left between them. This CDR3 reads CASSDYDQETQYF. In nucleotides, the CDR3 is TGCGCCAGCAGTGACTACGACCAAGAGACCCAGTACTTC.

CDR3 amino acids: CACRAGTSPLDTQYF. The CDR3 coding sequence is TGCGCCTGCCGCGCGGGGACTAGCCCCCTGGATACGCAGTATTTT. The rearrangement links TRBV4-1 to TRBJ2-3; 9 bases line up with TRBD2. CDR1 and CDR2 from the germline V gene are MGHRA and YSYEKL. With V trimmed by 11 bases and J by 6 bases, 15 bases remained unmatched. The CDR3 length is 15 residues.